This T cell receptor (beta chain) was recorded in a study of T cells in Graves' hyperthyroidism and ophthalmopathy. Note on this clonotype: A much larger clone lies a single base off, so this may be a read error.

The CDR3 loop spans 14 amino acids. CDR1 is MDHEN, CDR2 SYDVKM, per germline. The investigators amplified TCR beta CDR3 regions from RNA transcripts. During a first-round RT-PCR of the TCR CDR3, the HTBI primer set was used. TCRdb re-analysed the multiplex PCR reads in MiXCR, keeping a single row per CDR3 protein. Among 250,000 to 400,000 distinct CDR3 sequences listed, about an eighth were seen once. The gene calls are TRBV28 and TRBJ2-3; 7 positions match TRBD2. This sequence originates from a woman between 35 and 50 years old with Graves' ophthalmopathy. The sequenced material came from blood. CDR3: CASSPSGSTDTRYF. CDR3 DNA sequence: TGTGCCAGCAGCCCTAGCGGAAGCACAGATACGCGGTATTTT.